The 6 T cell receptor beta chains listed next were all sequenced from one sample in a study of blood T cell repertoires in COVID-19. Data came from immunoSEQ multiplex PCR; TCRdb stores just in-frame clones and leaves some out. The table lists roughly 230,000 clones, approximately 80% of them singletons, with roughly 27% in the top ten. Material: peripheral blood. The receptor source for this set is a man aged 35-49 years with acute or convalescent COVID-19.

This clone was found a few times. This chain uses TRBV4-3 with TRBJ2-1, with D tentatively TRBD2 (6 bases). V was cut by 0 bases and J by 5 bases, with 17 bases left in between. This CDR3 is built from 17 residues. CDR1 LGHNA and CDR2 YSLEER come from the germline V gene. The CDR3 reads CASSQESVGGPHNEQFF. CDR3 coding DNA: TGCGCCAGCAGCCAAGAATCTGTGGGAGGCCCCCACAATGAGCAGTTCTTC.

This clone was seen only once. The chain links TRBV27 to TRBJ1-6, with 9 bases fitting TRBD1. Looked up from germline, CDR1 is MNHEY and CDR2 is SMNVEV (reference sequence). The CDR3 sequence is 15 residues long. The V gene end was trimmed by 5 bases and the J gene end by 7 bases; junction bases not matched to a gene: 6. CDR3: CASSAEQGANSPLHF. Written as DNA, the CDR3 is TGTGCCAGCAGTGCAGAACAGGGGGCCAATTCACCCCTCCACTTT.

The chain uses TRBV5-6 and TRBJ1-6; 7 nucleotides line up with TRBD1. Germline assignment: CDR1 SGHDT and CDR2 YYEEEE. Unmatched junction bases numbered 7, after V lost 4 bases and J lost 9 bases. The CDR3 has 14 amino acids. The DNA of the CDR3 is TGTGCCAGCAGCCCTAGGACAGGACTTTCACCCCTCCACTTT. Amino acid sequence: CASSPRTGLSPLHF.

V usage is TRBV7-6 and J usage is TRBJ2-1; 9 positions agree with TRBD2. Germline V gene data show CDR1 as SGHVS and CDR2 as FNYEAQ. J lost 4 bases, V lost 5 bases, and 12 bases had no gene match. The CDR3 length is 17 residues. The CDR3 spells CASSRGTSPKGYNEQFF. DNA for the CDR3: TGTGCCAGCAGCCGAGGGACTAGCCCTAAAGGTTACAATGAGCAGTTCTTC.

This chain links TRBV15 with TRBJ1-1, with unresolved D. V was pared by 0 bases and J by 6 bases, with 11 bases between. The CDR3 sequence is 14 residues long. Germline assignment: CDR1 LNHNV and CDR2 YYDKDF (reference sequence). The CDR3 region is CATSRDGLKAEAFF. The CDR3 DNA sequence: TGTGCCACCAGCAGAGATGGGCTCAAGGCTGAAGCTTTCTTT.

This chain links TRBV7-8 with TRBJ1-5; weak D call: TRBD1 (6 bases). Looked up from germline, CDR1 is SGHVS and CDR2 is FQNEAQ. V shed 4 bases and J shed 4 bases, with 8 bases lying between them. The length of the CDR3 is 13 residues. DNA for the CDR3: TGTGCCAGCAGCTCCAGGGGAAATCAGCCCCAGCATTTT. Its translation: CASSSRGNQPQHF.